This TCR beta chain appears in the sequencing data of a study of blood T cells in healthy people across ages. Whole-study findings and limits: It was held that diversity estimates obtained from one million T cells represented underestimates.

Ten or more counts support this clonotype. Its antigen is unknown. A J-beta primer mix and a sample-barcoded 5' primer were used in a second PCR of roughly 6 to 11 cycles. One entry per CDR3 protein results from TCRdb running MiXCR on the 5' RACE reads. Here the sample spans over 500,000 distinct CDR3 sequences, approximately 52% being singletons. Sequences were obtained from blood. This receptor was identified in a woman of 80 years or more in good health.

This CDR3 reads CASSYYPYGYTF. CDR3 coding DNA: TGTGCCAGCAGTTACTACCCCTATGGCTACACCTTC. The V and J genes are TRBV6-5 and TRBJ1-2; D not certain. The V and J ends lost 1 base and 4 bases respectively, with 4 bases between them. The CDR3 has 12 residues. Germline CDR1 is MNHEY and CDR2 is SVGAGI.